These T cell receptor beta chains were read from a single sample in a study of CD8+ T cells in alopecia areata. Generated by immunoSEQ multiplex PCR, the TCRdb table keeps only in-frame clones and is missing some. The sample holds roughly 100,000 clones; roughly half are singletons and the top ten take roughly 8.8%. Specimen: CD4+ T cells sorted from blood. These receptors all come from a human donor in good health. The conserved cysteine and the conserved F or W are not part of the CDR3 here. Fields, in order: J gene, V gene, CDR3 protein.

j_gene: TRBJ2-7; v_gene: TRBV25-1; CDR3aa: ASRRTSGYEQY
j_gene: TRBJ1-2; v_gene: TRBV9; CDR3aa: ASSPREINYGYT
j_gene: TRBJ2-5; v_gene: TRBV6-6; CDR3aa: ASRRTSGVPETQY
j_gene: TRBJ1-3; v_gene: TRBV29-1; CDR3aa: SVSWQGNSGNTIY
j_gene: TRBJ2-5; v_gene: TRBV7-2; CDR3aa: ASSGRRLGGEETQY
j_gene: TRBJ1-4; v_gene: TRBV9; CDR3aa: ASTTERNEKLF
j_gene: TRBJ1-2; v_gene: TRBV6-1; CDR3aa: ASSESGTIGYT
j_gene: TRBJ1-2; v_gene: TRBV6-6; CDR3aa: ASSSQNYGYT
j_gene: TRBJ2-7; v_gene: TRBV29-1; CDR3aa: SVVGSYEQY
j_gene: TRBJ1-5; v_gene: TRBV7-2; CDR3aa: ASSPGNRQPQH
j_gene: TRBJ2-5; v_gene: TRBV19; CDR3aa: ASSPRGAGGKETQY
j_gene: TRBJ1-2; v_gene: TRBV5-8; CDR3aa: ASSASTGFMGYGYT
j_gene: TRBJ1-1; v_gene: TRBV5-1; CDR3aa: ASSFQGAMNTEAF
j_gene: TRBJ2-5; v_gene: TRBV30; CDR3aa: AWSVLSQETQY
j_gene: TRBJ2-1; v_gene: TRBV10-3; CDR3aa: AISVTGREGNEQF
j_gene: TRBJ1-3; v_gene: TRBV27; CDR3aa: ASSRQGAGNTIY
j_gene: TRBJ1-6; v_gene: TRBV6-1; CDR3aa: ASMEGFYNSPLH
j_gene: TRBJ1-4; v_gene: TRBV15; CDR3aa: ATSVRGGNEKLF
j_gene: TRBJ1-4; v_gene: TRBV7-9; CDR3aa: ASSLSGGATNEKLF
j_gene: TRBJ2-3; v_gene: TRBV5-6; CDR3aa: ASSSRRTDTQY
j_gene: TRBJ1-3; v_gene: TRBV15; CDR3aa: ATSRGGTGRNTIY
j_gene: TRBJ1-2; v_gene: TRBV7-2; CDR3aa: ASSPTGNNRGYT
j_gene: TRBJ2-5; v_gene: TRBV15; CDR3aa: ATSRAGGRETQY
j_gene: TRBJ1-5; v_gene: TRBV30; CDR3aa: AWSVGSGYSNQPQH
j_gene: TRBJ1-2; v_gene: TRBV30; CDR3aa: AWSVQGRSSGYT
j_gene: TRBJ2-3; v_gene: TRBV19; CDR3aa: ASRPRGGRTDTQY
j_gene: TRBJ2-7; v_gene: TRBV6-5; CDR3aa: ASREGISYEQY
j_gene: TRBJ2-5; v_gene: TRBV5-1; CDR3aa: ASSLGATQETQY
j_gene: TRBJ2-3; v_gene: TRBV2; CDR3aa: ASPGTSGGYYQDTQY
j_gene: TRBJ2-3; v_gene: TRBV29-1; CDR3aa: SVELLAGMTDTQY
j_gene: TRBJ1-5; v_gene: TRBV6-5; CDR3aa: ASSDSDRGNQPQH
j_gene: TRBJ2-1; v_gene: TRBV7-2; CDR3aa: ASSSGQFLAEQF
j_gene: TRBJ1-4; v_gene: TRBV11-2; CDR3aa: ASSLVGDVLF
j_gene: TRBJ1-1; v_gene: TRBV5-1; CDR3aa: ASSVDRSNTEAF
j_gene: TRBJ1-1; v_gene: TRBV10-3; CDR3aa: AIGVNTEAF
j_gene: TRBJ2-3; v_gene: TRBV4-1; CDR3aa: ASSLGGSDTQY
j_gene: TRBJ2-7; v_gene: TRBV6-1; CDR3aa: ASRRDRGNEQY
j_gene: TRBJ1-5; v_gene: TRBV23-1; CDR3aa: ASSQDPGQGEESNQPQH
j_gene: TRBJ2-4; v_gene: TRBV15; CDR3aa: ATSSRQGTVKNIQY
j_gene: TRBJ2-2; v_gene: TRBV7-6; CDR3aa: ASSHSATSGGLNTGELF
j_gene: TRBJ1-2; v_gene: TRBV7-2; CDR3aa: ASSLTGGYGYT
j_gene: TRBJ1-5; v_gene: TRBV30; CDR3aa: AWSSGGYSNQPQH
j_gene: TRBJ2-3; v_gene: TRBV5-1; CDR3aa: ASSSTGQSGTDTQY